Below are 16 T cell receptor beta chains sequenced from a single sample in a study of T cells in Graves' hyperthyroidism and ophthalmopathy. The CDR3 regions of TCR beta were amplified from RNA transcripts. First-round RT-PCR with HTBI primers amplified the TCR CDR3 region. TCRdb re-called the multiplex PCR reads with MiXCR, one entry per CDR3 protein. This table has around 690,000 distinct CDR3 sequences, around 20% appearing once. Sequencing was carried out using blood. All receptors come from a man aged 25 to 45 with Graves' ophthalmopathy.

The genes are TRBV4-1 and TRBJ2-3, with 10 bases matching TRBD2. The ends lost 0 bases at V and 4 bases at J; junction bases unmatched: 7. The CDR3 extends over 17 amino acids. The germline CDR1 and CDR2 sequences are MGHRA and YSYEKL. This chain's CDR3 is CASSQDGLAGVADTQYF. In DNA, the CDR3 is TGCGCCAGCAGCCAAGATGGTCTAGCGGGAGTGGCAGATACGCAGTATTTT.

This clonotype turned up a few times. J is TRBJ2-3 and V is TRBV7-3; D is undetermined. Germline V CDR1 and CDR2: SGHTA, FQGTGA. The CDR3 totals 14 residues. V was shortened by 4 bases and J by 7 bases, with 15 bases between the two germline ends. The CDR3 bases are TGTGCCAGCAGCTCTCGACTTAATTCAAATACGCAGTATTTT. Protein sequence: CASSSRLNSNTQYF.

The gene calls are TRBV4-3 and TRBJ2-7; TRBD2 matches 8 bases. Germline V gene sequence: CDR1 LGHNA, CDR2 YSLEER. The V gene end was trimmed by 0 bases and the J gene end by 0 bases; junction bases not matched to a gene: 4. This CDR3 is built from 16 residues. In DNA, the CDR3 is TGCGCCAGCAGCCAAGATTCCGGGACTAGCTCCTACGAGCAGTACTTC. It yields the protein CASSQDSGTSSYEQYF.

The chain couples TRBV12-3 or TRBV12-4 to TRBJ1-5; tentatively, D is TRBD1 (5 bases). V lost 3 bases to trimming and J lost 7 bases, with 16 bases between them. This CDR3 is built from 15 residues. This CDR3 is CASSLMEGYGQPQHF. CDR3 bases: TGTGCCAGCAGTTTGATGGAGGGGTATGGACAGCCCCAGCATTTT.

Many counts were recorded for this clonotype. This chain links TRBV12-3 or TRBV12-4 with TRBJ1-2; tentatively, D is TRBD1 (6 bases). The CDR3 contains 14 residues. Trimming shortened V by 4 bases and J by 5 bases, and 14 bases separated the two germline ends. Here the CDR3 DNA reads TGTGCCAGCAGTTCTACAGGGTGGGGATATGGCTACACCTTC. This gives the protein CASSSTGWGYGYTF.

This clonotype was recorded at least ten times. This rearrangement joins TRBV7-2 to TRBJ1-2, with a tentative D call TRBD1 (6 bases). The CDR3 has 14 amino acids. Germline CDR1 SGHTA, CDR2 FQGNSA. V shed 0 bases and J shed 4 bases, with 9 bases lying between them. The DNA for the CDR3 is TGTGCCAGCAGCTTAGCGTTACAGGGCTATGGCTACACCTTC. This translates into CASSLALQGYGYTF.

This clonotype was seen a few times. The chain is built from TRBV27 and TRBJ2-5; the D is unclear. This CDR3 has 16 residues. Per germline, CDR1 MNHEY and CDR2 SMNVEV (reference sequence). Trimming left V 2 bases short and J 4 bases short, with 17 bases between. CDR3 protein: CASSLARRPRGETQYF. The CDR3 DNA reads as TGTGCCAGCAGTTTAGCAAGGAGACCCCGTGGAGAGACCCAGTACTTC.

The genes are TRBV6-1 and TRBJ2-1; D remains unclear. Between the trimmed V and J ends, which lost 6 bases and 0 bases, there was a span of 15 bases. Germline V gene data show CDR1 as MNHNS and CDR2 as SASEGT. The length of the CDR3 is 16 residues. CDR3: CASSHGTAASYNEQFF. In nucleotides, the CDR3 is TGTGCCAGCAGCCACGGAACGGCAGCCTCCTACAATGAGCAGTTCTTC.

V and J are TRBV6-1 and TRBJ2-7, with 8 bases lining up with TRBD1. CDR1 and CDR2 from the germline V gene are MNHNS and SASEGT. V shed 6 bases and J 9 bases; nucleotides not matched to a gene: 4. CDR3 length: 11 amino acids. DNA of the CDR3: TGTGCCAGCAGGACCACAGGGGGGCAGTACTTC. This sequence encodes CASRTTGGQYF.

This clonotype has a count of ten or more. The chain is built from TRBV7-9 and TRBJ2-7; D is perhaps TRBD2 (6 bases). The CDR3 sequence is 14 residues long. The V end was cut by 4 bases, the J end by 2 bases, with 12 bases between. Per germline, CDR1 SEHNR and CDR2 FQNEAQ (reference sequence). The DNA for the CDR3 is TGTGCCAGCAGCTCTTATAGCGGCACCTACGAGCAGTACTTC. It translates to CASSSYSGTYEQYF.

CDR3 amino acids: CSGIQETQYF. DNA for the CDR3: TGCAGTGGAATCCAAGAGACCCAGTACTTC. The chain employs TRBV20-1 and TRBJ2-5; D not resolved. This CDR3 has 10 residues. Germline CDR1 is DFQATT and CDR2 is SNEGSKA (reference sequence). V was clipped by 7 bases and J by 1 base, with 4 bases between them.

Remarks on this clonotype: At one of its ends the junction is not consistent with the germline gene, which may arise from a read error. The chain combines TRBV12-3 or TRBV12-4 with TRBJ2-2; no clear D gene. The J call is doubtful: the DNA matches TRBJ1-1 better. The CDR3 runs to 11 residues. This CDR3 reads CASRLRTGAFF. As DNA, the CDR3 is TGTGCCAGCAGATTAAGGACTGGAGCTTTCTTT.

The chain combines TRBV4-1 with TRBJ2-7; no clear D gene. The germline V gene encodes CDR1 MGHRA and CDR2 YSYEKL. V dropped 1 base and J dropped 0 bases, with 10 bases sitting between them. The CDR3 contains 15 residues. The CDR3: CASSQGTVGSYEQYF. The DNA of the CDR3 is TGCGCCAGCAGCCAAGGGACGGTCGGCTCCTACGAGCAGTACTTC.

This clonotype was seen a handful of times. The CDR3 DNA sequence: TGCAGTGCCCCCCCGGGGACGAACAATGAGCAGTTCTTC. As protein: CSAPPGTNNEQFF. The chain is built from TRBV20-1 and TRBJ2-1, with D perhaps matching TRBD1 or TRBD2 (5 bases each). Germline loops: CDR1 DFQATT, CDR2 SNEGSKA (reference sequence). CDR3 size: 13 residues. The V gene lost 6 bases and the J gene lost 5 bases, with 14 bases spanning the gap.

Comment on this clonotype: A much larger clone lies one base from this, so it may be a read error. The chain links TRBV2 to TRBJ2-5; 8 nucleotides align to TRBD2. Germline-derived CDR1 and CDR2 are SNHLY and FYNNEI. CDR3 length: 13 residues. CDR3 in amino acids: CAGSGLAVETQYF. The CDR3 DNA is TGTGCCGGCAGTGGACTAGCAGTCGAGACCCAGTACTTC.

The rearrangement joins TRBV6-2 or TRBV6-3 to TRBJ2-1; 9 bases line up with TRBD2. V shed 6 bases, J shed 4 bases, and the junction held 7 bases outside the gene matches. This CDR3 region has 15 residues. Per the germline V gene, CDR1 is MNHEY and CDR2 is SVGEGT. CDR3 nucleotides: TGTGCCAGCAGCAGAGGTCTAGCGGGGTACAATGAGCAGTTCTTC. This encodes CASSRGLAGYNEQFF.